Presented here are 6 T cell receptor beta chains from one specimen sequenced in a study of blood T cell repertoires in COVID-19. This table comes from immunoSEQ multiplex PCR, and its TCRdb copy is limited to in-frame clones, with some not included. The sample shows under 400,000 clones, roughly 86% of them seen only once. The sample taken for sequencing was peripheral blood. The receptors here all came from a woman aged 25-40 years with COVID-19, enrolled during active disease.

The J gene is TRBJ1-2, the V gene TRBV5-4; 8 positions agree with TRBD1. Germline CDR1 SGHNT, CDR2 YYREEE (reference sequence). Trimming removed 4 bases from V and 0 bases from J; junction bases left unmatched: 11. The CDR3 loop spans 17 amino acids. The CDR3 nucleotides are TGTGCCAGCAGCGACACCTATGGACAGGGAGCTAACTATGGCTACACCTTC. Translated, it gives CASSDTYGQGANYGYTF.

This clone is a singleton in its sample. V and J are TRBV5-1 and TRBJ2-7; the D gene is possibly TRBD1 (5 bases). Germline lookup yields CDR1 SGHRS and CDR2 YFSETQ. The CDR3 covers 13 residues. The V and J ends lost 6 bases and 3 bases respectively, with 13 bases between them. The CDR3 region has the DNA TGCGCCAGCACCGGACATAATTACTACGAGCAGTACTTC. It translates to CASTGHNYYEQYF.

The V gene is TRBV11-2, the J gene TRBJ2-7; maybe TRBD2 (6 bases). The CDR3 runs 13 residues. Between the trimmed V and J ends, which lost 5 bases and 3 bases, there was a span of 11 bases. The V gene's germline CDR1 is SGHAT and CDR2 FQNNGV. Here the CDR3 reads CASSPRRGYEQYF. The CDR3 bases are TGTGCCAGCAGCCCCCGGAGGGGCTACGAGCAGTACTTC. Full variable domain (outside the CDR3, taken from reference TRBV11-2 and TRBJ2-7): EAGVAQSPRYKIIEKRQSVAFWCNPISGHATLYWYQQILGQGPKLLIQFQNNGVVDDSQLPKDRFSAERLKGVDSTLKIQPAKLEDSAVYLCASSPRRGYEQYFGPGTRLTVT.

The chain employs TRBV2 and TRBJ2-2; a possible D gene is TRBD1 (6 bases). Per germline, CDR1 SNHLY and CDR2 FYNNEI. The CDR3 covers 17 residues. Trimming pared 2 bases from V and 1 base from J, leaving 14 bases between. The CDR3, as DNA: TGTGCCAGCAGTGAAACGACAGGAGCATTGAACACCGGGGAGCTGTTTTTT. It specifies CASSETTGALNTGELFF.

V usage is TRBV9 and J usage is TRBJ2-7, with TRBD1 matching 9 bases. Trimming cost V 3 bases and J 6 bases; bases outside gene matches: 7. The germline V gene encodes CDR1 SGDLS and CDR2 YYNGEE. This CDR3 is 14 amino acids long. CDR3: CASSGTGGRGEQYF. CDR3 coding DNA: TGTGCCAGCAGCGGAACAGGGGGCCGGGGCGAGCAGTACTTC.

V and J are TRBV18 and TRBJ1-2; 7 bases line up with TRBD1. The CDR3 is 14 amino acids. Unmatched junction bases numbered 5, after V lost 2 bases and J lost 5 bases. Germline V gives CDR1 KGHSH, CDR2 LQKENI. The CDR3 loop reads CASSPNRGGYGYTF. The CDR3 DNA follows: TGTGCCAGCTCACCAAACAGGGGCGGATATGGCTACACCTTC.